Detailed here is one T cell receptor beta chain. This record belongs to a study of control samples from healthy donors and cancer patients. Only in-frame clones appear in the TCRdb table, and some are missing; sequencing was by immunoSEQ multiplex PCR. The top ten hold 1.8% of the sample, which has nearly 200,000 clones, approximately 90% seen once. Germline lookup yields CDR1 LNHNV and CDR2 YYDKDF (reference sequence). This CDR3 comprises 16 residues. The germline V and J ends were trimmed by 5 bases and 4 bases, with 20 bases remaining between them. Sequencing was carried out using blood. The rearrangement uses TRBV15 and TRBJ1-2; D is possibly TRBD1 (6 bases). This clonotype was obtained from a man aged 25-45 years in good health. DNA of the CDR3: TGTGCCACCAGCCCTTTGAAGGCAGGGGCGGGCTATGGCTACACCTTC. Translation: CATSPLKAGAGYGYTF.